This T cell receptor beta chain appears in the sequencing data of a study of blood T cell repertoires in COVID-19. V dropped 0 bases and J dropped 6; count of bases not matched to a gene: 6. CDR1 LNHDA and CDR2 SQIVND come from the germline V gene (reference sequence). CDR3 length equals 16 residues. Profiled with immunoSEQ multiplex PCR; TCRdb holds only in-frame clones, not every one. This table has tens of thousands of clones, over 80% appearing once. Sequencing was carried out using peripheral blood. The chain joins TRBV19 to TRBJ2-1; 9 positions match TRBD2. The sequence derives from an elderly woman with acute or convalescent COVID-19. The CDR3 is CASSIDTTSGLNEQFF. In nucleotides, the CDR3 is TGTGCCAGTAGTATAGATACAACTAGCGGGCTCAATGAGCAGTTCTTC.